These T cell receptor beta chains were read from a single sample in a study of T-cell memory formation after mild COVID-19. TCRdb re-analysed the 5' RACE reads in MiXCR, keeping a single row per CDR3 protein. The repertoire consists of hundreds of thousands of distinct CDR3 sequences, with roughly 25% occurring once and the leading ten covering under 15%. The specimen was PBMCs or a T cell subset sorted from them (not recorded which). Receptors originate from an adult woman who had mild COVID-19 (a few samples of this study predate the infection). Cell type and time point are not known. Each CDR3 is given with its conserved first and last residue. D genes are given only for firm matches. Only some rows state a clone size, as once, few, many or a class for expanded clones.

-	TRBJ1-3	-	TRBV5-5	TGTGCCAGCAGCCGGGACGCCGGAGAGGGCTCTGGAAACACCATATATTTT	CASSRDAGEGSGNTIYF
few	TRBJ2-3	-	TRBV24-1	TGTGCCACCAGTGATCCCACAGGGAGGACGCAGTATTTT	CATSDPTGRTQYF
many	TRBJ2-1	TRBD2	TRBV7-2	TGTGCCAGCAGCCCAAAGCTAGCGGGGGGCCCCAATGAGCAGTTCTTC	CASSPKLAGGPNEQFF
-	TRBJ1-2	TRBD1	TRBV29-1	TGCAGCGTTGAAGGCAGGGGGCCCGTGTGGTATGGCTACACCTTC	CSVEGRGPVWYGYTF
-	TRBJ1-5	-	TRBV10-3	TGTGCCATCAGTGGAGGGAATCAGCCCCAGCATTTT	CAISGGNQPQHF
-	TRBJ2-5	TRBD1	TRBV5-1	TGCGCCAGCAGCTTGGGGTGGACAGGGGACGCGGAGACCCAGTACTTC	CASSLGWTGDAETQYF
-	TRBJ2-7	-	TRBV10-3	TGTGCCATCAGTGAGCCGGGGGCTGGTTACGAGCAGTACTTC	CAISEPGAGYEQYF
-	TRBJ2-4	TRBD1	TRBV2	TGTGCCAGCAGTGACAGGGGGTTAGCCAAAAACATTCAGTACTTC	CASSDRGLAKNIQYF
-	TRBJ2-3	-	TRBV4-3	TGCGCCAGCAGCCAAGAAAGGTTTGGCACAGATACGCAGTATTTT	CASSQERFGTDTQYF
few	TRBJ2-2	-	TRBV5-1	TGCGCCAGCAGCTCCTTCTCCGGGGAGCTGTTTTTT	CASSSFSGELFF
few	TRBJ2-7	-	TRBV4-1	TGCGCCAGCAGCCAGTTACAGGAATCCTACGAGCAGTACTTC	CASSQLQESYEQYF
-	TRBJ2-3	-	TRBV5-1	TGCGCCAGCAGCCACAGTCCGAAACAGGTCAATACGCAGTATTTT	CASSHSPKQVNTQYF
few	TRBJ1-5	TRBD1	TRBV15	TGTGCCACCAGCATGACAGGGAATCAGCCCCAGCATTTT	CATSMTGNQPQHF
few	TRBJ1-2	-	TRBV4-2	TGTGCCAGCAGCCAAGAACTCCCCGACTATGGCTACACCTTC	CASSQELPDYGYTF
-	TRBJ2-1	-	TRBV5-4	TGTGCCAGCAGCGGAGACCATAGCTCCTACAATGAGCAGTTCTTC	CASSGDHSSYNEQFF
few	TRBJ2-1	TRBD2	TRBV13	TGTGCCAGCAGTCCACTTACTAGCGGGAGTTTCGATGAGCAGTTCTTC	CASSPLTSGSFDEQFF
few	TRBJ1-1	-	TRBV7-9	TGTGCCAGCAGCTTAGTGGGCCCTGGCACGACCCGGGCCCATAATGAAGCTTTCTTT	CASSLVGPGTTRAHNEAFF
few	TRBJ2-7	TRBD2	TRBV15	TGTGCCACCAGCAGAGGTGGGGGGGGCTCCTACGAGCAGTACTTC	CATSRGGGGSYEQYF
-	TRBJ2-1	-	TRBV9	TGTGCCAGCAGCGTAGTTTCCCAGGGAGAGCAGTTCTTC	CASSVVSQGEQFF
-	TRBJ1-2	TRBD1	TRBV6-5	TGTGCCAGCAGTCAACAGGGGAATGGCTACACCTTC	CASSQQGNGYTF
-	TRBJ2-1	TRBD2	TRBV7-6	TGTGCCAGCAGCCCATTCCAGCGGGGGACGGGCAATGAGCAGTTCTTC	CASSPFQRGTGNEQFF
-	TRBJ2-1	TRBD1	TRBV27	TGTGCCAGCAGTTCCGGTTATGACAGGGCCAATGAGCAGTTCTTC	CASSSGYDRANEQFF
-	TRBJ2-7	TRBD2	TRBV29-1	TGCAGCGTTCCTCTAGCGGGGAATCCCAACGAGCAGTACTTC	CSVPLAGNPNEQYF
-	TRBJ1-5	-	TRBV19	TGTGCCAGTAGTATAGAGAGGGTTCTAGCCAATCAGCCCCAGCATTTT	CASSIERVLANQPQHF
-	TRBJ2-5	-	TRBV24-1	TGTGCCACCAGTGCTGTTACGGAGACCCAGTACTTC	CATSAVTETQYF
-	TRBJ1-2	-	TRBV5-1	TGCGCCAGCAGCTCACGAGAGGACTATGGCTACACCTTC	CASSSREDYGYTF
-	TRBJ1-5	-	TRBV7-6	TGTGCCAGCAGCTTAGCAGGCCAGGCCAGTCAGCCCCAGCATTTT	CASSLAGQASQPQHF
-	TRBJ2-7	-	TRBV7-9	TGTGCCAGCAGCTCGGACACTGCCACCGAGCAGTACTTC	CASSSDTATEQYF
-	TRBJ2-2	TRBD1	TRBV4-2	TGTGCCAGCAGCCGGGGACAGTACACCGGGGAGCTGTTTTTT	CASSRGQYTGELFF
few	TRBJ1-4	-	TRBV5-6	TGTGCCAGCAGCATCGATGGACGCGGCGAAAAACTGTTTTTT	CASSIDGRGEKLFF
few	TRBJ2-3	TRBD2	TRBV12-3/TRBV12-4	TGTGCCAGCAGTCCAGCGGGAGGCCATGTAGATACGCAGTATTTT	CASSPAGGHVDTQYF
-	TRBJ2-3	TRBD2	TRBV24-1	TGTGCCACCAGTGATTTGTATCAATCGGGGGGGAGGCAGTATTTT	CATSDLYQSGGRQYF
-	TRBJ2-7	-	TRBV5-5	TGTGCCAGCACCTTATGGGACGGGAGCTCCTACGAGCAGTACTTC	CASTLWDGSSYEQYF
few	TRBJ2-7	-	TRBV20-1	TGCAGTGCTAGAGTAGCTAGCGCAACCTACGAGCAGTACTTC	CSARVASATYEQYF
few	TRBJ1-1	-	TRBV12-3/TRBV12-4	TGTGCCAGCACGGGGGGGAGGAACACTGAAGCTTTCTTT	CASTGGRNTEAFF
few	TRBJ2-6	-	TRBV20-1	TGCAGTGTTGACAGATCCAGCTCTGGGGCCAACGTCCTGACTTTC	CSVDRSSSGANVLTF
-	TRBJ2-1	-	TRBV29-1	TGCAGCGTTGTTGTGAGCTCCTACAATGAGCAGTTCTTC	CSVVVSSYNEQFF
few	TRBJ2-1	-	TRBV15	TGTGCCACCAGCAGAGACAGGGCTGGGTCCTACAATGAGCAGTTCTTC	CATSRDRAGSYNEQFF
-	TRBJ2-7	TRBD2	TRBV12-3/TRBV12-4	TGTGCCAGCACTTCCTGGGCTAGCGGGGGCGTAAGCTCCTACGAGCAGTACTTC	CASTSWASGGVSSYEQYF
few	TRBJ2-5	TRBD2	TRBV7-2	TGTGCCAGCAGCTTAAGGGCAGGCGGGGGTGAGACCCAGTACTTC	CASSLRAGGGETQYF
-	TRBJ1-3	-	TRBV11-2	TGTGCCAGCAGCTCCCGGACAACCAACTCTGGAAACACCATATATTTT	CASSSRTTNSGNTIYF
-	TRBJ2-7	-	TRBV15	TGTGCCACCAGCAGAGTCGGGGGGCTTCCTCCTTACGAGCAGTACTTC	CATSRVGGLPPYEQYF
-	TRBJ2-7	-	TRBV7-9	TGTGCCAGCAGCTTAGCCCAGGTCTCCTACGAGCAGTACTTC	CASSLAQVSYEQYF
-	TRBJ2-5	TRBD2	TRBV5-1	TGCGCCAGCGGCCCTTTGGGACTAGCGGGCCAAGAGACCCAGTACTTC	CASGPLGLAGQETQYF
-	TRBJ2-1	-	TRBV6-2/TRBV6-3	TGTGCCAGCAATACCGGGACTCGCTACAATGAGCAGTTCTTC	CASNTGTRYNEQFF
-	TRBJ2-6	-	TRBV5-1	TGCGCCAGCAGCTTGTCCTCCGTTGGTGGGGCCAACGTCCTGACTTTC	CASSLSSVGGANVLTF
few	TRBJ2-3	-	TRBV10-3	TGTGCCATCAGGAGCCCCGGGCGGGGCACAGATACGCAGTATTTT	CAIRSPGRGTDTQYF
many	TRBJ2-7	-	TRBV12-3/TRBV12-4	TGTGCCAGCAGTTTCGAGGGACCCTACGAGCAGTACTTC	CASSFEGPYEQYF
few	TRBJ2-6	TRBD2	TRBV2	TGTGCCAGCAGTGAAGTCAGCGGGGGGACTGGGGCCAACGTCCTGACTTTC	CASSEVSGGTGANVLTF
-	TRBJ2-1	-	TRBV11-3	TGTGCCAGCAGCTTAGGGTCACCTGTTGAGCAGTTCTTC	CASSLGSPVEQFF
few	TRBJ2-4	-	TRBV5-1	TGCGCCAGCAGCTTCGGGGGCGCACCGAAAAGCCAAAACATTCAGTACTTC	CASSFGGAPKSQNIQYF
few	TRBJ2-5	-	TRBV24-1	TGTGCCACCAGTAAGACAGCACCCGAAGAGACCCAGTACTTC	CATSKTAPEETQYF
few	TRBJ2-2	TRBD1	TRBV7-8	TGTGCCAGCAGCTTATTAGGGGGCGGCACCGGGGAGCTGTTTTTT	CASSLLGGGTGELFF
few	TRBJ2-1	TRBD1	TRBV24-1	TGTGCCACCAGTGATTTTAAGGACAGGGAGTACAATGAGCAGTTCTTC	CATSDFKDREYNEQFF
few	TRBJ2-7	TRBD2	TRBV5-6	TGTGCCAGCAGCTTCGGCGGGAGAGGGTCCTACGAGCAGTACTTC	CASSFGGRGSYEQYF
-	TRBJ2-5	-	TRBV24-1	TGTGCCACCAGTGATGGACACCTCCGCTACTTC	CATSDGHLRYF
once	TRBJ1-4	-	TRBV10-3	TGTGCCATCAGTGAGGGAGGTGAAAAACTGTTTTTT	CAISEGGEKLFF